This TCR beta chain was captured in a study of T cells after posttransplantation cyclophosphamide. By share, this clone ranks as medium-sized (0.01 to 0.1%). Its antigen is undetermined. General study results and limits: Later blood repertoires were often dominated by clones from the donor CD8+ memory compartment. Blood and skin or GI T cell repertoires showed limited TRB overlap. TRB clonality was highly associated with recipient CMV seropositivity and reactivation.

Per the germline V gene, CDR1 is SEHNR and CDR2 is FQNEAQ (reference sequence). The V end lost 3 bases, the J end lost 4 bases, and 12 bases lay between the germline ends. The CDR3 spans 14 residues. Treatment was busulfan-fludarabine conditioning, a marrow graft, and cyclophosphamide on days +3 and +4. Libraries were prepared by immunoSEQ multiplex PCR; TCRdb keeps only in-frame clonotypes and omits some of them. This sample shows 2,000 to 2,500 clones and no singletons; under 25% rests with the ten largest. This chain uses TRBV7-9 with TRBJ1-1; D is undetermined. The source was PBMCs, collected 86 days after allogeneic stem cell transplant with posttransplant cyclophosphamide. This receptor was obtained from a female patient between 55 and 75 years old who received an allogeneic stem cell transplant from a related donor and was CMV-positive. Among the T cells, some may be from the graft donor. CDR3 region: CASSFPDIPTEAFF. The CDR3 DNA follows: TGTGCCAGCAGCTTCCCCGACATTCCCACTGAAGCTTTCTTT.